This T cell receptor (beta chain) stems from a study of shared clonotypes between healthy human individuals. Genomic DNA belonging to each subset was distributed in equal measure over several immunoSEQ plates. Generated by immunoSEQ multiplex PCR, the TCRdb table keeps only in-frame clones and is missing some. The profile shows about 2.5 million clones, roughly 90% of them singletons. The ends lost 6 bases at V and 3 bases at J; junction bases unmatched: 7. Germline-derived CDR1 and CDR2 are MDHEN and SYDVKM. The CDR3 is 15 residues long. The sequence was collected from a man younger than 35 in good health. Some clones in this sample may be carry-over from other donors' samples. This chain uses TRBV28 with TRBJ1-5, with 8 bases aligning to TRBD1. Sequencing used naive CD4+ T cells from PBMCs. Subset specified: CD45RA+ positively selected. CDR3 nucleotide sequence: TGTGCCAGCAGCCCATGGGGACAGGACAATCAGCCCCAGCATTTT. It translates to CASSPWGQDNQPQHF.